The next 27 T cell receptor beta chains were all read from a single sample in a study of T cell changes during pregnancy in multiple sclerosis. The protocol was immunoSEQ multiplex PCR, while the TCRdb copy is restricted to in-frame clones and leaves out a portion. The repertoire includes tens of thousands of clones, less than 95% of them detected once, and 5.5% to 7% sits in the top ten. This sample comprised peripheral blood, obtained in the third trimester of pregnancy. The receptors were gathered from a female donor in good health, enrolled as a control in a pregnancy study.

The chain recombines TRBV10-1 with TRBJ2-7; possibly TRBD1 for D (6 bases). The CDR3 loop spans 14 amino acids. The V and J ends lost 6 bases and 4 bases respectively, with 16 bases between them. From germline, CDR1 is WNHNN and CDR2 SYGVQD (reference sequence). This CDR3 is CASSPPAGEYEQYF. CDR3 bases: TGCGCCAGCAGCCCCCCGGCAGGGGAATACGAGCAGTACTTC.

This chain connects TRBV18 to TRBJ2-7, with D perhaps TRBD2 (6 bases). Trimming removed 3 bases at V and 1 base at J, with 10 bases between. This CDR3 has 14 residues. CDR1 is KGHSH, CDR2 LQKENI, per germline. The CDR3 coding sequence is TGTGCCAGCTCACCTGCGGGGACTTCCTACGAGCAGTACTTC. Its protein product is CASSPAGTSYEQYF.

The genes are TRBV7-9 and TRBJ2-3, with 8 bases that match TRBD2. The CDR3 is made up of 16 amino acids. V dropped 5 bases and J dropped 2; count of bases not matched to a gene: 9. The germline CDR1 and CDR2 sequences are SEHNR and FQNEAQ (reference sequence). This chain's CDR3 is CASSPRVREVTDTQYF. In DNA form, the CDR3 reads TGTGCCAGCAGCCCTCGGGTGCGGGAGGTCACAGATACGCAGTATTTT.

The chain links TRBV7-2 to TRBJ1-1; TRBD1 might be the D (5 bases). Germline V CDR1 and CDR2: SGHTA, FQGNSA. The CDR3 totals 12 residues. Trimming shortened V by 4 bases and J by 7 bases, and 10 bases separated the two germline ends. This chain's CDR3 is CASSSDSYEAFF. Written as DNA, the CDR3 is TGTGCCAGCAGCTCCGACAGCTATGAAGCTTTCTTT.

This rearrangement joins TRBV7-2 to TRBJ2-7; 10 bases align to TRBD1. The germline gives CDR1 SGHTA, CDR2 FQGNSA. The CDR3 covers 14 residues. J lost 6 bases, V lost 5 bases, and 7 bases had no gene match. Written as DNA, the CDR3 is TGTGCCAGCAGCCAGGGACAGGGGTACCTCGAGCAGTACTTC. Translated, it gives CASSQGQGYLEQYF.

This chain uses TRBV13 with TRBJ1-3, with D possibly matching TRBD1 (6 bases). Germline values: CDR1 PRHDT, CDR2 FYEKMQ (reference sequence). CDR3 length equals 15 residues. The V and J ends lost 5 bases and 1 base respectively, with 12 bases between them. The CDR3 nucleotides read TGTGCCAGCAGCGAGAACACAGGGTCTGGAAACACCATATATTTT. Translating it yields CASSENTGSGNTIYF.

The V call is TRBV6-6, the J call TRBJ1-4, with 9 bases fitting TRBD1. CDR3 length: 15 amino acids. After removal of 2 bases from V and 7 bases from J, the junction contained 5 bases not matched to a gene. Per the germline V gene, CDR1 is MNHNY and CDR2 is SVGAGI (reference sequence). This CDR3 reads CASSYEGQGGEKLFF. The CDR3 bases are TGTGCCAGCAGTTACGAGGGACAGGGTGGTGAAAAACTGTTTTTT.

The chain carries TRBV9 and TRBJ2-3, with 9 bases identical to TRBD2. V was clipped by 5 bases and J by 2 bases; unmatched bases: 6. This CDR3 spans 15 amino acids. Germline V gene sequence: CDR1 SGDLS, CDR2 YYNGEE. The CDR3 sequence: CASRRGGLVTDTQYF. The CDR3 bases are TGTGCCAGCAGGCGGGGGGGGCTGGTCACAGATACGCAGTATTTT.

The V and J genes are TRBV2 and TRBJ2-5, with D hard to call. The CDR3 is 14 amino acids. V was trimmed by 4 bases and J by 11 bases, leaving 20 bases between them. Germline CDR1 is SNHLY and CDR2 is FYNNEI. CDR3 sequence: CASSVIRYAVEQYF. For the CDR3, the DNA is TGTGCCAGCAGTGTAATACGGTACGCCGTGGAGCAGTACTTC. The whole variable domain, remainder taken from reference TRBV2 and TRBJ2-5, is EPEVTQTPSHQVTQMGQEVILRCVPISNHLYFYWYRQILGQKVEFLVSFYNNEISEKSEIFDDQFSVERPDGSNFTLKIRSTKLEDSAMYFCASSVIRYAVEQYFGPGTRLLVL.

The CDR3 nucleotides read TGTGCCAGCAGCTCCCCCGGACAGGGGTCCTATGGCTACACCTTC. Translated: CASSSPGQGSYGYTF. This rearrangement joins TRBV7-8 to TRBJ1-2, with 9 bases that match TRBD1. The V and J ends lost 4 bases and 4 bases, in that order; junction bases with no gene match: 7. The CDR3 contains 15 residues. The germline CDR1 and CDR2 sequences are SGHVS and FQNEAQ. The full variable domain, its missing parts supplied by reference TRBV7-8 and TRBJ1-2, is GAGVSQSPRYKVAKRGQDVALRCDPISGHVSLFWYQQALGQGPEFLTYFQNEAQLDKSGLPSDRFFAERPEGSVSTLKIQRTQQEDSAVYLCASSSPGQGSYGYTFGSGTRLTVV.

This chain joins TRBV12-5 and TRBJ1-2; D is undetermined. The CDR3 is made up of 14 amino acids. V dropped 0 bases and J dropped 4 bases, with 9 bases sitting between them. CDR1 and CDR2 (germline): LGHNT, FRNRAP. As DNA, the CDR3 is TGTGCTAGTGGTTTGGTACCACAGACCTATGGCTACACCTTC. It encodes CASGLVPQTYGYTF.

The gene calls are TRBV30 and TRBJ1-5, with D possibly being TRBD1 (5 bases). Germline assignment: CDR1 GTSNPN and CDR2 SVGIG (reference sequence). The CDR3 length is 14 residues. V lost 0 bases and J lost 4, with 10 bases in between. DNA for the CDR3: TGTGCCTGGAGTGTAGAACAGGTTAATCAGCCCCAGCATTTT. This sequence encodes CAWSVEQVNQPQHF.

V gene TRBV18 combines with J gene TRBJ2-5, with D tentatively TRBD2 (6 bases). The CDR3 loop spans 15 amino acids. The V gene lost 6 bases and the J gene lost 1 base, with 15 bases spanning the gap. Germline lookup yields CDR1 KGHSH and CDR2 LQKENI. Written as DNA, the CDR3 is TGTGCCAGCTCCCCGAGGAGGGGTCTCCAAGAGACCCAGTACTTC. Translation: CASSPRRGLQETQYF.

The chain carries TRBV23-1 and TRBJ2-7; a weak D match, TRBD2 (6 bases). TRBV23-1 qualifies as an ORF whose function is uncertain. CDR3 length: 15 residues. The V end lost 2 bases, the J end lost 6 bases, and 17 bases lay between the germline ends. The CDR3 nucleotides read TGCGCCAGCAGTCAAAGCCCCAGCAGGGACTCCGAGCAGTACTTC. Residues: CASSQSPSRDSEQYF.

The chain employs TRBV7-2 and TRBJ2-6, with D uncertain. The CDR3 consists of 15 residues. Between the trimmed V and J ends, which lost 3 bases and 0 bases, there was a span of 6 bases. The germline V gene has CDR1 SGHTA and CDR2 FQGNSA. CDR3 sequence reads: CASSLGLSGANVLTF. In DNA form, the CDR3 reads TGTGCCAGCAGCTTGGGCCTCTCTGGGGCCAACGTCCTGACTTTC.

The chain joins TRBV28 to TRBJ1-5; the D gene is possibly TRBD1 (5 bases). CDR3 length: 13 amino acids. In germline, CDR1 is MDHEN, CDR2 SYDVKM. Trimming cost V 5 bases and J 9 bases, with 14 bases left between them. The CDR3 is CASSRAGGMPQHF. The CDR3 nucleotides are TGTGCCAGCAGTCGGGCTGGGGGGATGCCCCAGCATTTT.

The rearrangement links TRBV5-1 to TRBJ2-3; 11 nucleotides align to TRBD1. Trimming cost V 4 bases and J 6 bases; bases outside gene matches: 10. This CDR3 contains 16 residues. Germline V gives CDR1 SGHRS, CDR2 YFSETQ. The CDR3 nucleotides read TGCGCCAGCAGCCCTGGGACAGGGGGGAGTTCGGATACGCAGTATTTT. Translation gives CASSPGTGGSSDTQYF.

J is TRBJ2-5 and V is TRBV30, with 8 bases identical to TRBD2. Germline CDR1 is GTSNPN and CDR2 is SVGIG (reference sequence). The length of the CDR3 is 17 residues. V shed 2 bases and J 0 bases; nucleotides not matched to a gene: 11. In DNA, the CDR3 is TGTGCCTGGAGTAGATCCCGGGTAGCGGGGTACCAAGAGACCCAGTACTTC. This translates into CAWSRSRVAGYQETQYF.

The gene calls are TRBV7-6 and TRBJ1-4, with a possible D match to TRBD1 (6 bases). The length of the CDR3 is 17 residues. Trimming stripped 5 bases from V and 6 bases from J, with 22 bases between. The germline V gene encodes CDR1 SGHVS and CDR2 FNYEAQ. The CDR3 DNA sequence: TGTGCCAGCAGCCTCCTGGTACAGACAGGTCTGGATGAAAAACTGTTTTTT. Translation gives CASSLLVQTGLDEKLFF.

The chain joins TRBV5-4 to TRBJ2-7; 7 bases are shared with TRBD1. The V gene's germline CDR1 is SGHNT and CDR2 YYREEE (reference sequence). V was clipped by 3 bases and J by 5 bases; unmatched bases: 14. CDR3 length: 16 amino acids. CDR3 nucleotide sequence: TGTGCCAGCAGCTCGACAGGGCACCTAAAACGGGACGAGCAGTACTTC. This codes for CASSSTGHLKRDEQYF.

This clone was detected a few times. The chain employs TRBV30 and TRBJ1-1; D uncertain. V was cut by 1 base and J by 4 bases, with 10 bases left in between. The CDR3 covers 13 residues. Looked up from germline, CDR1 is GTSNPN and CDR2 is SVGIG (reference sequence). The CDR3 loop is CAWSGGRGTEAFF. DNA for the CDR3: TGTGCCTGGAGTGGCGGGAGAGGCACTGAAGCTTTCTTT.

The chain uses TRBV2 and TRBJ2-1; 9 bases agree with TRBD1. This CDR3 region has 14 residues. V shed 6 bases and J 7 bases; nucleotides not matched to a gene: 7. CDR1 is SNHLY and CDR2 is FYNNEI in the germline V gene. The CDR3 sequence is CASRGGQGNNEQFF. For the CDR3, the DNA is TGTGCCAGCAGAGGCGGACAGGGGAATAATGAGCAGTTCTTC.

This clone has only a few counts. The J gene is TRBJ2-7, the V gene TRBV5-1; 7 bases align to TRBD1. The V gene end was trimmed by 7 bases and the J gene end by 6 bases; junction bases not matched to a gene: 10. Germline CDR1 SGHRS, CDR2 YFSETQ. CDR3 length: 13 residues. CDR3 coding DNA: TGCGCCAGCTCCCAGGACAGGCCTGGCGAGCAGTACTTC. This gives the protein CASSQDRPGEQYF. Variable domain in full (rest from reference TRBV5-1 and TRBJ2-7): KAGVTQTPRYLIKTRGQQVTLSCSPISGHRSVSWYQQTPGQGLQFLFEYFSETQRNKGNFPGRFSGRQFSNSRSEMNVSTLELGDSALYLCASSQDRPGEQYFGPGTRLTVT.

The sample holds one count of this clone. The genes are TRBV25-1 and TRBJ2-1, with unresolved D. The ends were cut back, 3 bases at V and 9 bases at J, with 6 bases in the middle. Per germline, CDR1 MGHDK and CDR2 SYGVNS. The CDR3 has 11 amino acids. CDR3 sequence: CASSDYPEQFF. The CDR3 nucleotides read TGTGCCAGCAGTGACTACCCTGAGCAGTTCTTC.

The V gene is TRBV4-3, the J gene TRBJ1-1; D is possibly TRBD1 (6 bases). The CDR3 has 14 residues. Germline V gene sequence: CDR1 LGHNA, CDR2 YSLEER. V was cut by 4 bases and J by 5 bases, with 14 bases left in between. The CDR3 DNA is TGCGCCAGCAGCCTAAACAGGGAAGCGACTGAAGCTTTCTTT. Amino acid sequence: CASSLNREATEAFF.

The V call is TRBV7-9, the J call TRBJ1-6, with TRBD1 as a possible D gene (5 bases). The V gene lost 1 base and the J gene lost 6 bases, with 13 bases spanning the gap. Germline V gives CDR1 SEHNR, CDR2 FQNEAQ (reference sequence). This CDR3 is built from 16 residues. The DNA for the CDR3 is TGTGCCAGCAGCTTAGGTGGAGGGGTAGGTAATTCACCCCTCCACTTT. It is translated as CASSLGGGVGNSPLHF. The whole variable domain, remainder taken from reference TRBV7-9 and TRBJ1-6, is DTGVSQNPRHKITKRGQNVTFRCDPISEHNRLYWYRQTLGQGPEFLTYFQNEAQLEKSRLLSDRFSAERPKGSFSTLEIQRTEQGDSAMYLCASSLGGGVGNSPLHFGNGTRLTVT.

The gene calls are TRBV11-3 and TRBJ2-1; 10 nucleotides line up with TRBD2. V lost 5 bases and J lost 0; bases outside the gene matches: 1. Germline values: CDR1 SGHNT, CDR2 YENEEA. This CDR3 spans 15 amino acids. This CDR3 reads CASSPSGSSYNEQFF. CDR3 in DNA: TGTGCCAGCAGCCCTAGCGGGAGCTCCTACAATGAGCAGTTCTTC. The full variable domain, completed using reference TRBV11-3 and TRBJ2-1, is EAGVVQSPRYKIIEKKQPVAFWCNPISGHNTLYWYLQNLGQGPELLIRYENEEAVDDSQLPKDRFSAERLKGVDSTLKIQPAELGDSAVYLCASSPSGSSYNEQFFGPGTRLTVL.